This entry lists 16 T cell receptor beta chains sequenced from one sample in a study of OX40 agonist ivuxolimab in advanced cancers. Here immunoSEQ multiplex PCR was the method, and the copy in TCRdb shows in-frame clones only, minus some. This sample yields some 20,000 clones, of which 80% to 90% are seen a single time; approximately 25% belongs to the top ten. Sequenced here: CD4+ or CD8+ T cells sorted from blood, sampled in a trial of the OX40 agonist ivuxolimab. All receptors come from an adult with an advanced solid tumor such as melanoma, head and neck, liver or kidney cancer.

The chain combines TRBV19 with TRBJ2-7; D is unclear. Germline loops: CDR1 LNHDA, CDR2 SQIVND (reference sequence). This CDR3 spans 15 amino acids. V lost 1 base to trimming and J lost 0 bases, with 10 bases between them. The CDR3 reads CASSIVAASSYEQYF. The CDR3 DNA is TGTGCCAGTAGTATAGTCGCGGCAAGCTCCTACGAGCAGTACTTC.

Here the CDR3 DNA reads TGTGCCAGCAGCGTTACAGGGGGCCCTGGCTACACCTTC. It is translated as CASSVTGGPGYTF. The rearrangement joins TRBV9 to TRBJ1-2; the match to TRBD1 covers 9 bases. The junction had 3 bases not matched to a gene; V was cut back by 2 bases and J by 7 bases. Germline V gives CDR1 SGDLS, CDR2 YYNGEE. The CDR3 has 13 residues.

The chain joins TRBV27 to TRBJ2-5, with D possibly called TRBD1 or TRBD2 (6 bases each). This CDR3 has 17 residues. Between the trimmed V and J ends, which lost 4 bases and 5 bases, there was a span of 23 bases. CDR1 is MNHEY, CDR2 SMNVEV, per germline (reference sequence). The DNA for the CDR3 is TGTGCCAGCAGTTACGGCTACCCCGAGGGGGGTCGGGAGACCCAGTACTTC. This sequence encodes CASSYGYPEGGRETQYF.

The rearrangement links TRBV11-1 to TRBJ1-4; D may be TRBD1 (5 bases). V was shortened by 3 bases and J by 4 bases, with 15 bases between the two germline ends. CDR1 SGHAT and CDR2 FQDESV come from the germline V gene (reference sequence). The CDR3 runs 16 residues. The CDR3 coding sequence is TGTGCCAGCAGCTTCAGTGGGGCAGGGCTTAATGAAAAACTGTTTTTT. Its protein product is CASSFSGAGLNEKLFF.

This clone appeared a single time. The chain links TRBV29-1 to TRBJ1-1, with TRBD1 matching 8 bases. Germline CDR1 reads SQVTM; CDR2 reads ANQGSEA. This CDR3 is 15 amino acids long. V lost 2 bases, J lost 3 bases, and 8 bases stayed unmatched. In DNA, the CDR3 is TGCAGCGTTGAACCCACGACAGGGGCAGACACTGAAGCTTTCTTT. Amino acid sequence: CSVEPTTGADTEAFF. The entire variable domain, with the rest obtained from reference TRBV29-1 and TRBJ1-1, is as follows: SAVISQKPSRDICQRGTSLTIQCQVDSQVTMMFWYRQQPGQSLTLIATANQGSEATYESGFVIDKFPISRPNLTFSTLTVSNMSPEDSSIYLCSVEPTTGADTEAFFGQGTRLTVV.

The gene calls are TRBV7-9 and TRBJ2-2, with unresolved D. Germline CDR1 reads SEHNR; CDR2 reads FQNEAQ (reference sequence). This CDR3 has 13 residues. Trimming removed 0 bases at V and 7 bases at J, with 6 bases between. The CDR3 sequence: CASSLALSGELFF. For the CDR3, the DNA is TGTGCCAGCAGCTTAGCCTTGAGCGGGGAGCTGTTTTTT. Full variable domain (missing parts from reference TRBV7-9 and TRBJ2-2): DTGVSQNPRHKITKRGQNVTFRCDPISEHNRLYWYRQTLGQGPEFLTYFQNEAQLEKSRLLSDRFSAERPKGSFSTLEIQRTEQGDSAMYLCASSLALSGELFFGEGSRLTVL.

This chain joins TRBV29-1 and TRBJ2-7; 9 bases map to TRBD1. From germline, CDR1 is SQVTM and CDR2 ANQGSEA. V lost 7 bases, J lost 5 bases, and 9 bases stayed unmatched. The CDR3 length is 13 residues. Here the CDR3 reads CSASPGQGDEQYF. CDR3 coding DNA: TGCAGCGCCTCCCCGGGACAGGGTGACGAGCAGTACTTC.

V usage is TRBV6-6 and J usage is TRBJ2-2, with D unresolved. Germline V lookup: CDR1 MNHNY, CDR2 SVGAGI (reference sequence). Deletions cut 3 bases from V and 6 bases from J, with 5 bases between. CDR3 length: 12 amino acids. The chain's CDR3 is CASSYYSGELFF. The DNA of the CDR3 is TGTGCCAGCAGTTATTACTCCGGGGAGCTGTTTTTT.

This chain joins TRBV15 and TRBJ2-3; perhaps TRBD2 as D (6 bases). Per the germline V gene, CDR1 is LNHNV and CDR2 is YYDKDF (reference sequence). V lost 5 bases to trimming and J lost 2 bases, with 11 bases between them. The CDR3 has 14 residues. The CDR3 DNA reads TGTGCCACCAGCGGGGGAGGAGACACAGATACGCAGTATTTT. Translation gives CATSGGGDTDTQYF. The full variable domain, with the rest looked up from reference TRBV15 and TRBJ2-3, is DAMVIQNPRYQVTQFGKPVTLSCSQTLNHNVMYWYQQKSSQAPKLLFHYYDKDFNNEADTPDNFQSRRPNTSFCFLDIRSPGLGDTAMYLCATSGGGDTDTQYFGPGTRLTVL.

The V gene is TRBV7-3, the J gene TRBJ2-7; D is perhaps TRBD2 (6 bases). Between the trimmed V and J ends, which lost 1 base and 5 bases, there was a span of 15 bases. The germline V gene encodes CDR1 SGHTA and CDR2 FQGTGA. The CDR3 contains 15 residues. CDR3 nucleotide sequence: TGTGCCAGCAGCTTAAGCGGGAAAGCGCCCAACGAGCAGTACTTC. Translation: CASSLSGKAPNEQYF.

J is TRBJ2-1 and V is TRBV18; D is possibly TRBD2 (5 bases). The V gene's germline CDR1 is KGHSH and CDR2 LQKENI. Deletions cut 0 bases from V and 7 bases from J, with 13 bases between. The CDR3 length is 15 residues. CDR3 residues: CASSPPIGSRNEQFF. The CDR3 DNA reads TGTGCCAGCTCACCACCGATAGGGAGTCGGAATGAGCAGTTCTTC. Based on the CDR3 plus reference TRBV18 and TRBJ2-1, the full variable domain is NAGVMQNPRHLVRRRGQEARLRCSPMKGHSHVYWYRQLPEEGLKFMVYLQKENIIDESGMPKERFSAEFPKEGPSILRIQQVVRGDSAAYFCASSPPIGSRNEQFFGPGTRLTVL.

The chain joins TRBV5-8 to TRBJ2-7, with unresolved D. The CDR3 has 13 residues. In germline, CDR1 is SGHTS, CDR2 YDEGEE. V was cut by 1 base and J by 1 base, with 6 bases left in between. CDR3 loop: CASSLSPSYEQYF. CDR3 coding DNA: TGTGCCAGCAGCTTGAGCCCGTCCTACGAGCAGTACTTC.

Comments on this clone: The sample has other DNA sequences that encode this CDR3 too. The chain links TRBV6-5 to TRBJ1-2, with D uncertain. The germline CDR1 and CDR2 sequences are MNHEY and SVGAGI. This CDR3 has 14 amino acids. Trimming pared 0 bases from V and 2 bases from J, leaving 7 bases between. CDR3 bases: TGTGCCAGCAGTTACTCCGGCGGAAACTATGGCTACACCTTC. Translating gives CASSYSGGNYGYTF.

The chain joins TRBV7-3 to TRBJ2-1; D not certain. Germline CDR1 and CDR2: SGHTA and FQGTGA. This CDR3 is 14 amino acids long. V was pared by 1 base and J by 6 bases, with 10 bases between. The CDR3 region has the DNA TGTGCCAGCAGCTTAATCGGGCCGGGCAATGAGCAGTTCTTC. Its protein product is CASSLIGPGNEQFF.

The chain recombines TRBV7-3 with TRBJ2-7; a weak D match, TRBD2 (6 bases). CDR3 length: 15 amino acids. Germline-derived CDR1 and CDR2 are SGHTA and FQGTGA. V was cut by 1 base and J by 2 bases, with 12 bases left in between. The CDR3 is CASSLMAGMTYEQYF. The DNA of the CDR3 is TGTGCCAGCAGCTTAATGGCGGGGATGACCTACGAGCAGTACTTC. The whole variable domain, filled in from reference TRBV7-3 and TRBJ2-7, reads GAGVSQTPSNKVTEKGKYVELRCDPISGHTALYWYRQSLGQGPEFLIYFQGTGAADDSGLPNDRFFAVRPEGSVSTLKIQRTERGDSAVYLCASSLMAGMTYEQYFGPGTRLTVT.

The chain couples TRBV4-3 to TRBJ2-2, with 10 bases lining up with TRBD2. In germline, CDR1 is LGHNA, CDR2 YSLEER. The ends lost 3 bases at V and 6 bases at J; junction bases unmatched: 13. This CDR3 has 18 amino acids. In DNA, the CDR3 is TGCGCCAGCAGCCAGAGTGGCGGAGGGCTAGCGGGAGCCGGGGAGCTGTTTTTT. Amino acids: CASSQSGGGLAGAGELFF.